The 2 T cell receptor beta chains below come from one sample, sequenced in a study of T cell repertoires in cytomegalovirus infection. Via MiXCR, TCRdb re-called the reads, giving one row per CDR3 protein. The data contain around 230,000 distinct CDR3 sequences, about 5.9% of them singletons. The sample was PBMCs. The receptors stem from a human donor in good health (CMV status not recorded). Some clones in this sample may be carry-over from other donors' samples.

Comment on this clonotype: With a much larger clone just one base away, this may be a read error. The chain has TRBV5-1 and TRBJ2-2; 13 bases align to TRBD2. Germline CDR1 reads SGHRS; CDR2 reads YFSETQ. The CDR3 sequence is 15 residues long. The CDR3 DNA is TGCGCCAGCAGCGCGGGACTAGCGGGGACCGGGGAGCTGTGTTTT. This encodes CASSAGLAGTGELCF. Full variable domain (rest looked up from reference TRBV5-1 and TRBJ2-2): KAGVTQTPRYLIKTRGQQVTLSCSPISGHRSVSWYQQTPGQGLQFLFEYFSETQRNKGNFPGRFSGRQFSNSRSEMNVSTLELGDSALYLCASSAGLAGTGELCFGEGSRLTVL.

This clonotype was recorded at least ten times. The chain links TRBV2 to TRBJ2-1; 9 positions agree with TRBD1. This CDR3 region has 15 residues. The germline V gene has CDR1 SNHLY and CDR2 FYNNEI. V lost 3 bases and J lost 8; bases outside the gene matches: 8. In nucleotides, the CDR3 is TGTGCCAGCAGTGAGGAACAGGGGGCGTGGGATGAGCAGTTCTTC. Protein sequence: CASSEEQGAWDEQFF.